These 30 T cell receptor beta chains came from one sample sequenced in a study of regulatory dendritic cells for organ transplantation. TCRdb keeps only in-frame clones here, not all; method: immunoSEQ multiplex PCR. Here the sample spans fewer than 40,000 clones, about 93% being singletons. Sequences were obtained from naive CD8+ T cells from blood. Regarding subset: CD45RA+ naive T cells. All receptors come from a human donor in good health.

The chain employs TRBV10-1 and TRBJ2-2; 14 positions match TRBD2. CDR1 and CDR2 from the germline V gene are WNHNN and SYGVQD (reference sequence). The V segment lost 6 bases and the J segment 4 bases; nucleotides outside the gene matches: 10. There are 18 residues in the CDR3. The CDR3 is CASSLRLAGGPGTGELFF. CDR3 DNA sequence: TGCGCCAGCAGCCTCCGACTAGCGGGAGGGCCTGGCACCGGGGAGCTGTTTTTT.

CDR3 region: CASSQGLAGVKNEQFF. In DNA, the CDR3 is TGTGCCAGCAGCCAAGGTTTAGCGGGAGTAAAAAATGAGCAGTTCTTC. The chain links TRBV4-2 to TRBJ2-1; 9 bases are a match to TRBD2. The CDR3 is made up of 16 amino acids. Germline V gene lookup returns CDR1 LGHNA and CDR2 YNFKEQ. The V and J ends lost 1 base and 7 bases, in that order; junction bases with no gene match: 8.

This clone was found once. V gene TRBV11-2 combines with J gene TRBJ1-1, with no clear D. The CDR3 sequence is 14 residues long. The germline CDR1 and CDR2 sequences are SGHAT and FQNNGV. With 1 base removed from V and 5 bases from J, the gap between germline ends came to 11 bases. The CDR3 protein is CASSLVGPGTEAFF. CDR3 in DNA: TGTGCCAGCAGCTTAGTAGGGCCGGGTACTGAAGCTTTCTTT.

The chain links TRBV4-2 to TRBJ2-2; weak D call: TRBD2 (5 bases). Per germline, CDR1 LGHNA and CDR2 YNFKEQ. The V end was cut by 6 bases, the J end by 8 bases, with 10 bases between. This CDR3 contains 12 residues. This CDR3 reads CASRTPGGELFF. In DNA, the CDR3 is TGTGCCAGCAGGACGCCGGGGGGGGAGCTGTTTTTT.

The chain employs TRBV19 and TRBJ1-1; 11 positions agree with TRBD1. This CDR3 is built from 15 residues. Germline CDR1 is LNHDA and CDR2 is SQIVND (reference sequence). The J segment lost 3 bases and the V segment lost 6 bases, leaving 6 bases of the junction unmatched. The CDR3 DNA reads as TGTGCCAGTAGGGTGGACAGGGGGCATGACACTGAAGCTTTCTTT. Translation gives CASRVDRGHDTEAFF.

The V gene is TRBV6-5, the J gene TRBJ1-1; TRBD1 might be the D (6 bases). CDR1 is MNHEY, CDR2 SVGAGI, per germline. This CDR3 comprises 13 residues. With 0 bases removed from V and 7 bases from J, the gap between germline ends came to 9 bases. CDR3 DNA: TGTGCCAGCAGTTACTCAACAGGGAATGAAGCTTTCTTT. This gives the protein CASSYSTGNEAFF.

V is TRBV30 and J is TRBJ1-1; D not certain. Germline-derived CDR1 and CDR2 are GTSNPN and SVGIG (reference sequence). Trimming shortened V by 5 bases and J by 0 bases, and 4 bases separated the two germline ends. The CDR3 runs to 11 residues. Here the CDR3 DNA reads TGTGCCTGGTGGATGAACACTGAAGCTTTCTTT. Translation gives CAWWMNTEAFF.

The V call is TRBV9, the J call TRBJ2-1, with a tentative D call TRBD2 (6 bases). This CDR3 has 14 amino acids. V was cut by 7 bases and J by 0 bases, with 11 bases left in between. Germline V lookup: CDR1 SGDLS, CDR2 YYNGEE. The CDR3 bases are TGTGCCAGCGGGGGGACGGCCTCCTACAATGAGCAGTTCTTC. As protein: CASGGTASYNEQFF.

The DNA for the CDR3 is TGTGCCAGCGCTAACGAGGGGGGCCAGTACTTC. As protein: CASANEGGQYF. The chain uses TRBV27 and TRBJ2-4, with D possibly being TRBD1 or TRBD2 (6 bases each). Trimming pared 8 bases from V and 13 bases from J, leaving 15 bases between. Germline V gene data show CDR1 as MNHEY and CDR2 as SMNVEV (reference sequence). The CDR3 length is 11 residues.

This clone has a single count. Written as DNA, the CDR3 is TGTGCCAGCAGCGTAGCAGGGCTCGGGGCCAACGTCCTGACTTTC. It is translated as CASSVAGLGANVLTF. V and J are TRBV9 and TRBJ2-6; D possibly corresponds to TRBD1 (5 bases). The germline V gene encodes CDR1 SGDLS and CDR2 YYNGEE. V lost 0 bases, J lost 4 bases, and 8 bases lay in between. There are 15 residues in the CDR3.

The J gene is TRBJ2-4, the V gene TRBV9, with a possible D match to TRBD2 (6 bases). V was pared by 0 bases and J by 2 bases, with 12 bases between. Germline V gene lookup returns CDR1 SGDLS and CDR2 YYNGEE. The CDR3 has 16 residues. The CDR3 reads CASSVAPGDPKNIQYF. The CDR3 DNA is TGTGCCAGCAGCGTAGCTCCGGGGGATCCCAAAAACATTCAGTACTTC.

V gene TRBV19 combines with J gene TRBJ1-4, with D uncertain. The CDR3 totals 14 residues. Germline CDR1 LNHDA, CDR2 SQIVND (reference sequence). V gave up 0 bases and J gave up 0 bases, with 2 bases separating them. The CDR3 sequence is CASSIDSTNEKLFF. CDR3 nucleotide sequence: TGTGCCAGTAGTATAGATTCAACTAATGAAAAACTGTTTTTT.

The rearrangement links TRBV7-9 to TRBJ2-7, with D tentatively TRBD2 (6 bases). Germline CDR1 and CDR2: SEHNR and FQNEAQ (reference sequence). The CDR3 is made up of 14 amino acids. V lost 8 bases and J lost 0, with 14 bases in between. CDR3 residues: CASHPGGSSYEQYF. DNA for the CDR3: TGTGCCAGCCACCCCGGGGGAAGCTCCTACGAGCAGTACTTC.

The CDR3 coding sequence is TGTGCCTGGAGTGTAAATTGGGTCACTGAAGCTTTCTTT. It codes for CAWSVNWVTEAFF. The chain uses TRBV30 and TRBJ1-1, with unresolved D. Germline V gives CDR1 GTSNPN, CDR2 SVGIG (reference sequence). Deletions cut 0 bases from V and 4 bases from J, with 9 bases between. CDR3 length equals 13 residues.

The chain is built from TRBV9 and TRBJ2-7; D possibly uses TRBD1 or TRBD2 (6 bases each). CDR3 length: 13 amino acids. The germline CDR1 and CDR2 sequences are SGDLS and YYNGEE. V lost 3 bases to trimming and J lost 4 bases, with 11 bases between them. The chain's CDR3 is CASSGGAGYEQYF. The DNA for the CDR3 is TGTGCCAGCAGCGGGGGGGCCGGGTACGAGCAGTACTTC.

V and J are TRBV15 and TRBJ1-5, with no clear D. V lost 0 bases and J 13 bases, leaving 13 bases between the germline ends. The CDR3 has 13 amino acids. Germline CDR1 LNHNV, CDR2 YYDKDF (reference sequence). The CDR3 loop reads CATSRETATKQHF. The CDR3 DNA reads TGTGCCACCAGCAGAGAAACAGCTACGAAGCAGCATTTT. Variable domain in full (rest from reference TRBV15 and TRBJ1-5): DAMVIQNPRYQVTQFGKPVTLSCSQTLNHNVMYWYQQKSSQAPKLLFHYYDKDFNNEADTPDNFQSRRPNTSFCFLDIRSPGLGDTAMYLCATSRETATKQHFGDGTRLSIL.

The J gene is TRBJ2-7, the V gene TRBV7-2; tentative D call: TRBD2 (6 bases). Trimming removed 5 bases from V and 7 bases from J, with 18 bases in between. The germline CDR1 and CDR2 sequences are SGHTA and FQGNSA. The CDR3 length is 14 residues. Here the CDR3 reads CASSGRGALREQYF. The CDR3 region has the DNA TGTGCCAGCAGCGGGCGGGGTGCCCTACGTGAGCAGTACTTC.

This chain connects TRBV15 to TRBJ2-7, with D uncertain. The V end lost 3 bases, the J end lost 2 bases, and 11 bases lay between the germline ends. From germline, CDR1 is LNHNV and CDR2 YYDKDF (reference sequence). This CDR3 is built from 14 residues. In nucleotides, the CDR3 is TGTGCCACCAGCAGTCGCGTTGGGACCTACGAGCAGTACTTC. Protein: CATSSRVGTYEQYF.

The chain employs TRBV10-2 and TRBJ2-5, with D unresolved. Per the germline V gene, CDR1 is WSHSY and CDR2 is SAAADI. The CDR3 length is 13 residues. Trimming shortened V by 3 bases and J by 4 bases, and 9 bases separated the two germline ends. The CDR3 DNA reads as TGCGCCAGCAGTGATTCGTATCCAGAGACCCAGTACTTC. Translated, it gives CASSDSYPETQYF.

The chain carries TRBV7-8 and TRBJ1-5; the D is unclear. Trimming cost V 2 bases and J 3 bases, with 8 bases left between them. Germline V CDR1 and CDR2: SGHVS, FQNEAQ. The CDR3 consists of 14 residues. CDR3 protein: CASSLLGPNQPQHF. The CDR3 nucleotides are TGTGCCAGCAGCTTATTAGGTCCCAATCAGCCCCAGCATTTT.

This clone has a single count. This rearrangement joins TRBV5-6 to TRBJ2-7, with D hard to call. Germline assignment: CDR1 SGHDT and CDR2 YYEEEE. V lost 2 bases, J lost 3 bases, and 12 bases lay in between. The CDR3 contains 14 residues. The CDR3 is CASSFGAANYEQYF. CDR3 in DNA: TGTGCCAGCAGCTTCGGCGCTGCAAACTACGAGCAGTACTTC.

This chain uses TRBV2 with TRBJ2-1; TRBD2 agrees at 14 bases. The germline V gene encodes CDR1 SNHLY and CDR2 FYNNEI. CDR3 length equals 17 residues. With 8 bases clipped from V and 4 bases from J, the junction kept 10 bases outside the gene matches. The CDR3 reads CASRGLAGGGRYNEQFF. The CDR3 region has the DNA TGTGCCAGCCGTGGACTAGCGGGGGGAGGACGTTACAATGAGCAGTTCTTC.

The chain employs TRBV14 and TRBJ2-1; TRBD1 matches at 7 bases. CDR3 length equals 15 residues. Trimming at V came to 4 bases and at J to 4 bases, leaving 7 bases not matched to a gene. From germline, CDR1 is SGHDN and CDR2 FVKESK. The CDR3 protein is CASSPEGAVYNEQFF. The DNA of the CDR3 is TGTGCCAGCAGCCCCGAGGGGGCCGTTTACAATGAGCAGTTCTTC.

The CDR3 is CASSTGTGWETQYF. CDR3 nucleotides: TGTGCCAGCAGCACCGGGACAGGGTGGGAGACCCAGTACTTC. This chain uses TRBV5-8 with TRBJ2-5, with TRBD1 matching over 9 bases. CDR3 length: 14 amino acids. Germline V gene lookup returns CDR1 SGHTS and CDR2 YDEGEE. V lost 4 bases and J lost 5; bases outside the gene matches: 6.

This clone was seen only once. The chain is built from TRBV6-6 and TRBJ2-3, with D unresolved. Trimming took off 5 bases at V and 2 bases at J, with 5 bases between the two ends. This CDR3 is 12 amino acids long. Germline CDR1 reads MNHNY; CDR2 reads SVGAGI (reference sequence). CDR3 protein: CASSGYTDTQYF. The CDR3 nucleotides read TGTGCCAGCAGTGGGTACACAGATACGCAGTATTTT.

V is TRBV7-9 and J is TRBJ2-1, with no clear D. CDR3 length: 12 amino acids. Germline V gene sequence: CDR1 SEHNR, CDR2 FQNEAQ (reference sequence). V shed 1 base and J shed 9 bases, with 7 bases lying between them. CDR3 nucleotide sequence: TGTGCCAGCAGCTTAGGTGGCGGTGAGCAGTTCTTC. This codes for CASSLGGGEQFF. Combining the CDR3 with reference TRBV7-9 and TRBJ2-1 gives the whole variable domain DTGVSQNPRHKITKRGQNVTFRCDPISEHNRLYWYRQTLGQGPEFLTYFQNEAQLEKSRLLSDRFSAERPKGSFSTLEIQRTEQGDSAMYLCASSLGGGEQFFGPGTRLTVL.

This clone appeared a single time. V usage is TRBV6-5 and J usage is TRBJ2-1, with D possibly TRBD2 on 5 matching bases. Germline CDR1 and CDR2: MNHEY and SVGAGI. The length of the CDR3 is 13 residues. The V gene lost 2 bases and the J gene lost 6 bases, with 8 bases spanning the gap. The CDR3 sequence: CASSYNRGNEQFF. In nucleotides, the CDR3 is TGTGCCAGCAGTTACAACCGGGGCAATGAGCAGTTCTTC.

CDR3 amino acids: CASSQDGLAGSEQYF. The CDR3 DNA reads TGTGCCAGCAGCCAAGATGGGCTAGCGGGGAGCGAGCAGTACTTC. The chain employs TRBV4-2 and TRBJ2-7, with TRBD2 identical over 9 bases. Germline V gene sequence: CDR1 LGHNA, CDR2 YNFKEQ. The CDR3 is 15 residues long. The V gene end was trimmed by 0 bases and the J gene end by 6 bases; junction bases not matched to a gene: 6.

CDR3 sequence (DNA): TGTGCCAGCAGCTCTAGTTGGAATGAGCAGTTCTTC. Translating gives CASSSSWNEQFF. This sequence joins TRBV7-2 and TRBJ2-1; D is unresolved. Trimming left V 4 bases short and J 7 bases short, with 8 bases between. This CDR3 is built from 12 residues. Germline V gene sequence: CDR1 SGHTA, CDR2 FQGNSA.

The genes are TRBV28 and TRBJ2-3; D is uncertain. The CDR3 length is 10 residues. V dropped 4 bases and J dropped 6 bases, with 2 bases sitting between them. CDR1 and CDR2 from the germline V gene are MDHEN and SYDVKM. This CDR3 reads CASSYDTQYF. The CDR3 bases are TGTGCCAGCAGTTACGATACGCAGTATTTT.